A single sample is the source of the 27 T cell receptor beta chains below, sequenced in a study of blood T cell repertoires in COVID-19. Assay: immunoSEQ multiplex PCR; the TCRdb copy retains only in-frame clones and omits some. The sample lists almost 50,000 clones, 68% occurring once. Source material: peripheral blood. These receptors came from a woman aged 70-85 years with acute or convalescent COVID-19.

The chain links TRBV28 to TRBJ2-7; a weak D match, TRBD1 (6 bases). V lost 4 bases and J lost 0, with 13 bases in between. The CDR3 is made up of 15 amino acids. Per the germline V gene, CDR1 is MDHEN and CDR2 is SYDVKM. The CDR3 DNA follows: TGTGCCAGCAGTTCGGACAGCCTGACCTCCTACGAGCAGTACTTC. Protein product: CASSSDSLTSYEQYF.

The V and J genes are TRBV7-8 and TRBJ2-2; maybe TRBD1 (6 bases). CDR3 length: 16 residues. Trimming shortened V by 7 bases and J by 0 bases, and 15 bases separated the two germline ends. CDR1 and CDR2 (germline): SGHVS, FQNEAQ. The CDR3 DNA reads as TGTGCCAGCAACATCAGGGGACGACCGAACACCGGGGAGCTGTTTTTT. Amino acid sequence: CASNIRGRPNTGELFF.

The chain uses TRBV6-5 and TRBJ2-5, with 8 positions matching TRBD2. The J segment lost 1 base and the V segment lost 2 bases, leaving 0 bases of the junction unmatched. This CDR3 is built from 14 residues. Germline V gene lookup returns CDR1 MNHEY and CDR2 SVGAGI. CDR3 residues: CASSYAGGQETQYF. CDR3 nucleotides: TGTGCCAGCAGTTACGCGGGAGGCCAAGAGACCCAGTACTTC.

This clone appeared once. The chain links TRBV7-2 to TRBJ2-7, with D maybe TRBD2 (6 bases). Trimming took 5 bases from V and 5 from J, leaving 19 bases between them. Germline loops: CDR1 SGHTA, CDR2 FQGNSA. The CDR3 runs to 15 residues. The CDR3 is CASSTYLEGVHEQYF. The CDR3, as DNA: TGTGCCAGCAGCACCTACCTGGAGGGTGTCCACGAGCAGTACTTC.

The chain carries TRBV4-2 and TRBJ2-3, with 7 bases lining up with TRBD2. The CDR3 is 14 amino acids. Per germline, CDR1 LGHNA and CDR2 YNFKEQ. V dropped 6 bases and J dropped 5; count of bases not matched to a gene: 8. CDR3 residues: CASSRSGVGDTQYF. The CDR3 DNA reads as TGTGCCAGCAGTCGGAGCGGGGTGGGAGATACGCAGTATTTT.

J is TRBJ1-1 and V is TRBV6-5; D remains unclear. The length of the CDR3 is 15 residues. CDR1 is MNHEY, CDR2 SVGAGI, per germline. V lost 5 bases to trimming and J lost 1 base, with 14 bases between them. The CDR3 reads CASSPRGRRNTEAFF. As DNA, the CDR3 is TGTGCCAGCAGTCCCCGCGGTAGGCGGAACACTGAAGCTTTCTTT.

As regards this clone: Other DNA sequences in this sample translate to the same CDR3. The chain joins TRBV5-1 to TRBJ2-5; D possibly corresponds to TRBD1 (5 bases). Trimming shortened V by 0 bases and J by 3 bases, and 9 bases separated the two germline ends. The CDR3 extends over 14 amino acids. The V gene's germline CDR1 is SGHRS and CDR2 YFSETQ. In DNA form, the CDR3 reads TGCGCCAGCAGCTTGGGCAGGGAAAAAGAGACCCAGTACTTC. This gives the protein CASSLGREKETQYF.

The chain employs TRBV3-1 (or the pseudogene TRBV3-2) and TRBJ2-7; maybe TRBD1 (5 bases). Germline CDR1 is LGHDT and CDR2 is YNNKEL (reference sequence). There are 13 residues in the CDR3. V dropped 4 bases and J dropped 2 bases, with 9 bases sitting between them. In DNA form, the CDR3 reads TGTGCCAGCAGCCCTGGGGCAGCCTACGAGCAGTACTTC. Its translation: CASSPGAAYEQYF.

The chain joins TRBV9 to TRBJ2-2, with 7 nucleotides matching TRBD2. V trimming: 6 bases; J trimming: 5 bases; junction bases outside the gene matches: 7. This CDR3 comprises 14 residues. Germline values: CDR1 SGDLS, CDR2 YYNGEE. The CDR3 is CASNPRGDTGELFF. The CDR3 DNA is TGTGCCAGCAATCCTCGGGGGGATACCGGGGAGCTGTTTTTT.

The V gene is TRBV7-9, the J gene TRBJ1-1; the D gene is possibly TRBD1 (5 bases). The germline V gene encodes CDR1 SEHNR and CDR2 FQNEAQ (reference sequence). The CDR3 is 13 residues long. Between the trimmed V and J ends, which lost 5 bases and 4 bases, there was a span of 11 bases. The CDR3 DNA reads as TGTGCCAGCAGCGCCACAGGAACCACTGAAGCTTTCTTT. This sequence encodes CASSATGTTEAFF.

The V and J genes are TRBV9 and TRBJ1-5; tentatively, D is TRBD1 (5 bases). Germline CDR1 is SGDLS and CDR2 is YYNGEE. CDR3 length: 14 residues. V was clipped by 3 bases and J by 3 bases, with 10 bases between them. The CDR3 region is CASSAGGDNQPQHF. CDR3 DNA: TGTGCCAGCAGCGCCGGGGGTGACAATCAGCCCCAGCATTTT.

The gene calls are TRBV5-4 and TRBJ1-2; the D gene is possibly TRBD1 (5 bases). The germline CDR1 and CDR2 sequences are SGHNT and YYREEE (reference sequence). Between the trimmed V and J ends, which lost 6 bases and 4 bases, there was a span of 13 bases. This CDR3 region has 13 residues. CDR3 bases: TGTGCCAGCAAATTGGCGGGGACCTATGGCTACACCTTC. Protein: CASKLAGTYGYTF. The whole variable domain, filled in from reference TRBV5-4 and TRBJ1-2, reads ETGVTQSPTHLIKTRGQQVTLRCSSQSGHNTVSWYQQALGQGPQFIFQYYREEENGRGNFPPRFSGLQFPNYSSELNVNALELDDSALYLCASKLAGTYGYTFGSGTRLTVV.

By its share, this clone is medium-sized. The J gene is TRBJ1-1, the V gene TRBV10-1; the D is unclear. CDR3 length equals 13 residues. V lost 4 bases and J 3 bases, leaving 9 bases between the germline ends. From germline, CDR1 is WNHNN and CDR2 SYGVQD (reference sequence). CDR3 sequence reads: CASSGQADTEAFF. As DNA, the CDR3 is TGCGCCAGCAGTGGGCAGGCAGACACTGAAGCTTTCTTT.

The rearrangement uses TRBV5-1 and TRBJ1-4; 9 bases line up with TRBD1. The CDR3 runs 15 residues. V lost 5 bases and J lost 6; bases outside the gene matches: 8. CDR1 and CDR2 (germline): SGHRS, YFSETQ. The CDR3: CASRSGQGRDEKLFF. The CDR3, as DNA: TGCGCCAGCAGATCCGGACAGGGGCGAGATGAAAAACTGTTTTTT.

The chain combines TRBV9 with TRBJ1-3, with a tentative D call TRBD1 (6 bases). The germline V gene has CDR1 SGDLS and CDR2 YYNGEE. The CDR3 is made up of 17 amino acids. The ends were cut back, 3 bases at V and 0 bases at J, with 16 bases in the middle. CDR3 loop: CASSDPRDTPSGNTIYF. For the CDR3, the DNA is TGTGCCAGCAGCGACCCCAGGGACACCCCCTCTGGAAACACCATATATTTT.

This clone was picked up one time. CDR3 sequence: CAWSRPGGNYGYTF. CDR3 in DNA: TGTGCCTGGAGCAGACCCGGGGGTAACTATGGCTACACCTTC. The chain joins TRBV30 to TRBJ1-2; TRBD1 might be the D (5 bases). Per germline, CDR1 GTSNPN and CDR2 SVGIG (reference sequence). This CDR3 comprises 14 residues. Trimming left V 3 bases short and J 1 base short, with 12 bases between.

Judged by abundance, this clone is medium-sized. This rearrangement joins TRBV10-3 to TRBJ2-2; 9 bases are a match to TRBD1. There are 15 residues in the CDR3. CDR1 and CDR2 from the germline V gene are ENHRY and SYGVKD. V lost 6 bases and J lost 1; bases outside the gene matches: 3. The CDR3: CAIRRTGENTGELFF. As DNA, the CDR3 is TGTGCCATCAGGAGGACAGGGGAGAACACCGGGGAGCTGTTTTTT.

CDR3 amino acids: CASSLYSPLHF. Here the CDR3 DNA reads TGTGCCAGCAGTCTTTATTCACCCCTCCACTTT. This chain uses TRBV2 with TRBJ1-6, with no clear D. V lost 5 bases to trimming and J lost 8 bases, with 4 bases between them. This CDR3 is built from 11 residues. Germline lookup yields CDR1 SNHLY and CDR2 FYNNEI. The whole variable domain, remainder taken from reference TRBV2 and TRBJ1-6, is EPEVTQTPSHQVTQMGQEVILRCVPISNHLYFYWYRQILGQKVEFLVSFYNNEISEKSEIFDDQFSVERPDGSNFTLKIRSTKLEDSAMYFCASSLYSPLHFGNGTRLTVT.

V and J are TRBV10-2 and TRBJ2-5; 15 bases fit TRBD2. V lost 6 bases and J lost 5; bases outside the gene matches: 7. The CDR3 is 16 amino acids. CDR1 and CDR2 from the germline V gene are WSHSY and SAAADI. CDR3 DNA: TGCGCCAGCAGGGAATCCGGGACTAGCGGGGGGGAGACCCAGTACTTC. It is translated as CASRESGTSGGETQYF.

This clone turned up a few times. V and J are TRBV5-1 and TRBJ1-3; no firm D call. The CDR3 is 14 residues long. V was clipped by 4 bases and J by 3 bases, with 11 bases between them. Germline V gene sequence: CDR1 SGHRS, CDR2 YFSETQ. The DNA for the CDR3 is TGCGCCAGCAGCGGTGGCGGGGTTGGAAACACCATATATTTT. It codes for CASSGGGVGNTIYF.

This chain connects TRBV7-9 to TRBJ2-7; no reliable D call. The CDR3 loop spans 14 amino acids. The V end lost 7 bases, the J end lost 0 bases, and 13 bases lay between the germline ends. Looked up from germline, CDR1 is SEHNR and CDR2 is FQNEAQ (reference sequence). The CDR3 is CASTTGWSSYEQYF. CDR3 bases: TGTGCCAGCACCACCGGCTGGAGCTCCTACGAGCAGTACTTC.

Only a few counts were recorded for this clone. CDR3 protein: CSVEVIAGVREQFF. For the CDR3, the DNA is TGCAGCGTTGAAGTGATCGCGGGAGTTCGAGAGCAGTTCTTC. This chain joins TRBV29-1 and TRBJ2-1; 7 positions agree with TRBD2. V dropped 1 base and J dropped 10; count of bases not matched to a gene: 10. CDR1 is SQVTM, CDR2 ANQGSEA, per germline. This CDR3 has 14 amino acids.

The count of this clone is one. The chain joins TRBV5-1 to TRBJ2-3, with 9 bases identical to TRBD1. Germline V gene sequence: CDR1 SGHRS, CDR2 YFSETQ. The V gene end was trimmed by 6 bases and the J gene end by 5 bases; junction bases not matched to a gene: 16. This CDR3 is built from 17 residues. CDR3: CASNPGDRVDLGDTQYF. The DNA for the CDR3 is TGCGCCAGCAACCCAGGGGACAGGGTCGATCTGGGAGATACGCAGTATTTT. Looking up the rest from reference TRBV5-1 and TRBJ2-3 gives the full variable domain: KAGVTQTPRYLIKTRGQQVTLSCSPISGHRSVSWYQQTPGQGLQFLFEYFSETQRNKGNFPGRFSGRQFSNSRSEMNVSTLELGDSALYLCASNPGDRVDLGDTQYFGPGTRLTVL.

V usage is TRBV10-3 and J usage is TRBJ2-1, with 7 bases aligning to TRBD2. Germline V gene sequence: CDR1 ENHRY, CDR2 SYGVKD. CDR3 size: 16 residues. The V gene end was trimmed by 0 bases and the J gene end by 10 bases; junction bases not matched to a gene: 12. CDR3 region: CAISESGGDSLGEQFF. The CDR3 DNA reads as TGTGCCATCAGTGAGTCTGGGGGGGATAGTCTAGGGGAGCAGTTCTTC.

The rearrangement joins TRBV19 to TRBJ2-1; 9 nucleotides agree with TRBD1. CDR1 and CDR2 from the germline V gene are LNHDA and SQIVND (reference sequence). The CDR3 covers 15 residues. Trimming removed 7 bases from V and 2 bases from J; junction bases left unmatched: 6. CDR3 coding DNA: TGTGCCAGTAACCAGGGACAGGGCGCCTACAATGAGCAGTTCTTC. This codes for CASNQGQGAYNEQFF.

V and J are TRBV28 and TRBJ2-7, with a possible D match to TRBD2 (6 bases). The CDR3 spans 13 residues. Trimming left V 3 bases short and J 5 bases short, with 11 bases between. Looked up from germline, CDR1 is MDHEN and CDR2 is SYDVKM. The CDR3 spells CASSLGGGDEQYF. The CDR3 region has the DNA TGTGCCAGCAGTTTGGGGGGTGGTGACGAGCAGTACTTC.

This clone was recorded once. The V gene is TRBV6-6, the J gene TRBJ1-5; D is possibly TRBD1 (5 bases). V shed 1 base and J shed 2 bases, with 9 bases lying between them. The CDR3 covers 15 residues. Germline lookup yields CDR1 MNHNY and CDR2 SVGAGI (reference sequence). The CDR3 region has the DNA TGTGCCAGCAGTTACTTGGCGGGGGGCAATCAGCCCCAGCATTTT. Translated, it gives CASSYLAGGNQPQHF.